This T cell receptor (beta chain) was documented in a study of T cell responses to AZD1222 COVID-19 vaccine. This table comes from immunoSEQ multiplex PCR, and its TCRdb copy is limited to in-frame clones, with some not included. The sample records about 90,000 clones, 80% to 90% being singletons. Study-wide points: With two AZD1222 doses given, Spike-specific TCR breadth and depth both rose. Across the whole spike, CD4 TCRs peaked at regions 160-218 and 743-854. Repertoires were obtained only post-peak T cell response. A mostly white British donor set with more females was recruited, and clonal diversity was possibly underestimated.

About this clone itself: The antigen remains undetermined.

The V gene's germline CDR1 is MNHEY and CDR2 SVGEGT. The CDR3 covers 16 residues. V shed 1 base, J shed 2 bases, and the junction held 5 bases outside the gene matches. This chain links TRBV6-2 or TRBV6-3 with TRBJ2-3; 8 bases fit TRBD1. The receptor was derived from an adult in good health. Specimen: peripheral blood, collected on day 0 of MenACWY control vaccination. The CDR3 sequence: CASSYYGTGATDTQYF. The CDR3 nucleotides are TGTGCCAGCAGTTACTACGGGACAGGAGCCACAGATACGCAGTATTTT.